This is a list of T cell receptor beta chains from one sample in a study of blood T cell repertoires in COVID-19. The table came from immunoSEQ multiplex PCR; TCRdb's copy has only in-frame clones and leaves some out. The sample yields around 97,000 clones, roughly 80% seen once. Material: peripheral blood. The origin of the receptors is a human donor in a cohort sampled during active COVID-19. Both conserved end residues are part of each CDR3. The D gene is left open where the match is weak. Not all rows give a size; the values are once, few, many and, for expanded clones, a class.

cdr3_length	d_call	j_call	clone_size	v_call	cdr3_nt	cdr3_aa
16	NA	TRBJ1-6	many	TRBV5-1	TGCGCCAGCAGATGGGTCGGTGGGACACCTGATTCACCCCTCCACTTT	CASRWVGGTPDSPLHF
10	NA	TRBJ2-5	NA	TRBV20-1	TGCAGTGCTAGCCCGGGGACCCAGTACTTC	CSASPGTQYF
13	TRBD1	TRBJ2-7	NA	TRBV5-1	TGCGCCAGCGGGCCACAGGGGGCGGAAGAGCAGTACTTC	CASGPQGAEEQYF
15	NA	TRBJ1-5	NA	TRBV4-3	TGCGCCAGCAGCCAAGGGGCAGGGGGCAATCAGCCCCAGCATTTT	CASSQGAGGNQPQHF
13	NA	TRBJ1-1	NA	TRBV18	TGTGCCAGCTCACCCCCGGATCTCGGGGTGGTTTTCTTT	CASSPPDLGVVFF
15	TRBD1	TRBJ1-4	NA	TRBV7-9	TGTGCCAGCAGCTTAGATACAGGGGATAATGAAAAACTGTTTTTT	CASSLDTGDNEKLFF
9	NA	TRBJ2-3	NA	TRBV5-1	TGCGCCAGCCCCTATACGCAGTATTTT	CASPYTQYF
16	NA	TRBJ1-6	NA	TRBV27	TGTGCCAGCAGTTCCCTCGGAGGGGGGGGAGTTTCACCCCTCCACTTT	CASSSLGGGGVSPLHF
14	NA	TRBJ1-5	NA	TRBV7-2	TGTGCCAGCAGCTTAGCGCTCCCAGGAACCCCTCAGCATTTT	CASSLALPGTPQHF
14	NA	TRBJ2-4	NA	TRBV7-9	TGTGCCAGCAGCTTAGAGTCTAGCCTGGACATTCAGTACTTC	CASSLESSLDIQYF
14	TRBD1	TRBJ1-2	NA	TRBV5-1	TGCGCCAGCAGCTTGACAGGGGGAAACTATGGCTACACCTTC	CASSLTGGNYGYTF
13	NA	TRBJ2-7	NA	TRBV7-9	TGTGCCAGCAGCTCAGAGCTCTGGGCCGAGCAGTACTTC	CASSSELWAEQYF
16	TRBD2	TRBJ2-1	NA	TRBV5-1	TGCGCCAGCAGCTCATCGACTAGCGGGGGGGCGAATGAGCAGTTCTTC	CASSSSTSGGANEQFF
15	TRBD1	TRBJ2-3	NA	TRBV19	TGTGCCAGTAGCGACCAAGACAGGGGCACAGATACGCAGTATTTT	CASSDQDRGTDTQYF
14	TRBD1	TRBJ1-6	NA	TRBV6-5	TGTGCCAGCGTACAGGGGCTCTATAATTCACCCCTCCACTTT	CASVQGLYNSPLHF
15	NA	TRBJ2-1	NA	TRBV6-5	TGTGCCAGCAGACCGCACGGGAACCTGTACAATGAGCAGTTCTTC	CASRPHGNLYNEQFF
15	TRBD1	TRBJ1-1	NA	TRBV9	TGTGCCAGCAGCGCGGGACAGGGGATAAACACTGAAGCTTTCTTT	CASSAGQGINTEAFF
15	TRBD1	TRBJ1-4	once	TRBV2	TGTGCCAGCAATGGCAGGGGGCTTGAAAGTGAAAAACTGTTTTTT	CASNGRGLESEKLFF
14	TRBD1	TRBJ1-1	NA	TRBV28	TGTGCCAGCAGCAACAGGGGGAAGAACACTGAAGCTTTCTTT	CASSNRGKNTEAFF
13	NA	TRBJ2-5	NA	TRBV18	TGTGCCAGCTCACCGGGAGTTGGGGAGACCCAGTACTTC	CASSPGVGETQYF
14	TRBD1	TRBJ2-1	few	TRBV9	TGTGCCAGCAGCACATCAGGGGGACGTAATGAGCAGTTCTTC	CASSTSGGRNEQFF
14	TRBD2	TRBJ2-1	once	TRBV9	TGTGCCAGCAGCGTAGTTGCGGGGGGCAATGAGCAGTTCTTC	CASSVVAGGNEQFF
13	TRBD1	TRBJ2-1	NA	TRBV5-1	TGCGCCAGCAGATCCGACAGGGGCAATGAGCAGTTCTTC	CASRSDRGNEQFF
15	NA	TRBJ2-2	NA	TRBV7-2	TGTGCCAGCAGCTTAGGCGATCGCCCCACCGGGGAGCTGTTTTTT	CASSLGDRPTGELFF
15	TRBD2	TRBJ2-3	NA	TRBV3-1/TRBV3-2	TGTGCCAGCAGCCACGGCGGACTAGCTCCAGATACGCAGTATTTT	CASSHGGLAPDTQYF
15	TRBD2	TRBJ2-7	NA	TRBV29-1	TGCAGCGTTCCCGGGACTAGCGGGCTCGGGGGCGAGCAGTACTTC	CSVPGTSGLGGEQYF
16	NA	TRBJ2-3	NA	TRBV18	TGTGCCAGCTCACCGATTTTCGGGGTGCGCACAGATACGCAGTATTTT	CASSPIFGVRTDTQYF
15	NA	TRBJ1-3	NA	TRBV3-1/TRBV3-2	TGTGCCAGCAGCCAAGATACCGGGGGTGGAAACACCATATATTTT	CASSQDTGGGNTIYF
14	TRBD2	TRBJ2-1	NA	TRBV19	TGTGCCAGTAGTATGGGGACGGGGGGGTTTGAGCAGTTCTTC	CASSMGTGGFEQFF
13	NA	TRBJ1-5	NA	TRBV6-5	TGTGCCAGCACTACTTATAGCAATCAGCCCCAGCATTTT	CASTTYSNQPQHF
15	NA	TRBJ1-2	NA	TRBV2	TGTGCCAGCAGTCGGAGGGCAGGCCAGGACTATGGCTACACCTTC	CASSRRAGQDYGYTF
16	TRBD1	TRBJ2-2	NA	TRBV15	TGTGCCACCAGCAGAGCCGGGACAGGGTCCACCGGGGAGCTGTTTTTT	CATSRAGTGSTGELFF
15	TRBD2	TRBJ2-5	NA	TRBV19	TGTGCCAGTAGTGCGGGCGGGGGGACTAAAAAGACCCAGTACTTC	CASSAGGGTKKTQYF
14	NA	TRBJ1-3	NA	TRBV30	TGTGCCAGCCGAATTCCGCGCTCTGGAAACACCATATATTTT	CASRIPRSGNTIYF
17	TRBD1	TRBJ2-3	NA	TRBV23-1	TGCGCCAGCAGTCAACGCTCGGACAGGGGTAGCACAGATACGCAGTATTTT	CASSQRSDRGSTDTQYF
13	NA	TRBJ1-5	NA	TRBV19	TGTGCCAGTAGTACAGTTAGCAATCAGCCCCAGCATTTT	CASSTVSNQPQHF
16	TRBD1	TRBJ1-2	NA	TRBV5-1	TGCGCCAGCAGTGACTGGAAAGTGACAGGGTTGTATGGCTACACCTTC	CASSDWKVTGLYGYTF
15	TRBD1	TRBJ1-5	NA	TRBV27	TGTGCCAGCAGTCTACAGGGGATTGGCAATCAGCCCCAGCATTTT	CASSLQGIGNQPQHF
15	TRBD1	TRBJ1-1	NA	TRBV5-1	TGCGCCAGCAGCTTGGGATGGACAGGGCTTGCTGAAGCTTTCTTT	CASSLGWTGLAEAFF
15	NA	TRBJ1-1	NA	TRBV6-5	TGTGCCAGCAGCGCCAAGGAGGGTAGGCACACTGAAGCTTTCTTT	CASSAKEGRHTEAFF
12	NA	TRBJ1-2	NA	TRBV3-1/TRBV3-2	TGTGCCAGCAACCCAGGGGTGGGTGGCTACACCTTC	CASNPGVGGYTF
14	NA	TRBJ2-2	once	TRBV5-1	TGCGCCAGCAGCTTGACGGGAACACCCGGGGAGCTGTTTTTT	CASSLTGTPGELFF